The TCR beta chain described here comes from a study of vaccination and CD4 T cells after COVID-19. At the level of the study: The convalescents were made up of six males and four females, two of whom were Hispanic.

J gave up 10 bases and V 8 bases, and 3 bases lay outside the gene matches. Germline CDR1 is MNHNS and CDR2 is SASEGT. This CDR3 comprises 12 residues. Study-level results: Spike mono-reactivity held for 304 of 307 vaccine-specific clones in convalescent patients.

Sequencing of the DNA from cultured CD4+ T cells was carried out with the Oncomine TCR Beta short-read assay. TCRdb used MiXCR to reprocess the PCR reads, holding one entry per CDR3 protein. Of more than 15,000 distinct CDR3 sequences in the sample, about 52% were seen once. A word on this clonotype: What it binds is not known.

As to time point: late sampling 161 to 241 days after vaccination in a few convalescent patients. Documented treatment: approximately 9-day PBMC culture with coronavirus spike peptide pools or control peptides (ViraFEST assay). Sequenced material: CD4+ T cells from blood, cultured in vitro, taken about 7 months after SARS-CoV-2 vaccination. V usage is TRBV6-1 and J usage is TRBJ1-6, with TRBD1 matching over 9 bases. The TCR originated in a human donor who had recovered from COVID-19. The CDR3 DNA sequence: TGTGCCAGCCTGGACAGGGGCTCACCCCTCCACTTT. It is translated as CASLDRGSPLHF.